This T cell receptor (beta chain) came from a study of OX40 agonist ivuxolimab in advanced cancers. Study-level background: At doses from 0.01 to 10 mg/kg, patients were given intravenous ivuxolimab every 2 weeks. Three patients, one with hepatocellular carcinoma and two with cutaneous melanoma, responded partially.

Data came from immunoSEQ multiplex PCR; TCRdb stores just in-frame clones and leaves some out. The data hold 72,000 or so clones, with 65% to 85% observed a single time. Germline-derived CDR1 and CDR2 are SGHRS and YFSETQ. Trimming took 5 bases from V and 0 from J; bases not matched to a gene: 11. This CDR3 is built from 17 residues. The specimen was CD4+ or CD8+ T cells sorted from blood, collected in a trial of the OX40 agonist ivuxolimab. The receptor was derived from an adult with an advanced solid tumor such as melanoma, head and neck, liver or kidney cancer. The V call is TRBV5-1, the J call TRBJ2-3, with 8 bases matching TRBD2. The CDR3 nucleotides are TGCGCCAGCAGTCTCGGCCGGAGCGGGGGAAGCACAGATACGCAGTATTTT. Its protein product is CASSLGRSGGSTDTQYF.